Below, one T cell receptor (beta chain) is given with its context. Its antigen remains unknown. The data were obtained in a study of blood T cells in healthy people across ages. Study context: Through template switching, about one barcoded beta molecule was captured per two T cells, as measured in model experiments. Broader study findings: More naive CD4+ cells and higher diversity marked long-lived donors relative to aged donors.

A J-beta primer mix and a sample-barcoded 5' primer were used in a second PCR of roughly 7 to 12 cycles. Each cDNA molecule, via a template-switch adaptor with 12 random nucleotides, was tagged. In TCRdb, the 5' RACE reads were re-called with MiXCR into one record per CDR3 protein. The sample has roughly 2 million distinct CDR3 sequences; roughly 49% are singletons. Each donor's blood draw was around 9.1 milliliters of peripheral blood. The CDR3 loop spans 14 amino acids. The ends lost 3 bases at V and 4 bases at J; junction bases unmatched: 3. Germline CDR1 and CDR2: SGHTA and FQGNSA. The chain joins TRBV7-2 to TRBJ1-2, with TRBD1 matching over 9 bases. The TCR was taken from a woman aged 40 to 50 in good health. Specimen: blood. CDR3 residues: CASSFRGQGYGYTF. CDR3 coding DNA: TGTGCCAGCAGCTTCCGGGGACAGGGCTATGGCTACACCTTC. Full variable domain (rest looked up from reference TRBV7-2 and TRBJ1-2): GAGVSQSPSNKVTEKGKDVELRCDPISGHTALYWYRQSLGQGLEFLIYFQGNSAPDKSGLPSDRFSAERTGGSVSTLTIQRTQQEDSAVYLCASSFRGQGYGYTFGSGTRLTVV.